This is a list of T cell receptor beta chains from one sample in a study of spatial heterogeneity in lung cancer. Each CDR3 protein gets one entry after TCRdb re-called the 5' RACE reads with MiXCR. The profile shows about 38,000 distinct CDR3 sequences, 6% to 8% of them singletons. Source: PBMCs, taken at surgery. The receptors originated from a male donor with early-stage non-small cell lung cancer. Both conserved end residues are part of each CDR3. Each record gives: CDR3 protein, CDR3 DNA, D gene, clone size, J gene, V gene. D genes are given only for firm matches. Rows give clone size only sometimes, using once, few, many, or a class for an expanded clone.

CDR3 protein: CASSQLGTGELFF
CDR3 DNA: TGTGCCAGCAGCCAACTAGGCACCGGGGAGCTGTTTTTT
D gene: NA
clone size: NA
J gene: TRBJ2-2
V gene: TRBV6-2/TRBV6-3

CDR3 protein: CATSAGGTVKTQYF
CDR3 DNA: TGTGCCACCAGCGCAGGGGGGACAGTGAAGACCCAGTACTTC
D gene: NA
clone size: few
J gene: TRBJ2-5
V gene: TRBV15

CDR3 protein: CASSQFKETQYF
CDR3 DNA: TGTGCCAGCAGCCAGTTTAAGGAGACCCAGTACTTC
D gene: NA
clone size: few
J gene: TRBJ2-5
V gene: TRBV14

CDR3 protein: CASSRGQGIDGELFF
CDR3 DNA: TGTGCCAGCAGTCGCGGACAGGGGATCGACGGGGAGCTGTTTTTT
D gene: TRBD1
clone size: many
J gene: TRBJ2-2
V gene: TRBV7-3

CDR3 protein: CASSLTNEQFF
CDR3 DNA: TGTGCCAGCAGCTTAACCAATGAGCAGTTCTTC
D gene: NA
clone size: many
J gene: TRBJ2-1
V gene: TRBV7-9

CDR3 protein: CASSLLANTEAFF
CDR3 DNA: TGTGCCAGCAGCCTCCTGGCGAACACTGAAGCTTTCTTT
D gene: NA
clone size: many
J gene: TRBJ1-1
V gene: TRBV7-2

CDR3 protein: CASSLAGRGVSGNTIYF
CDR3 DNA: TGTGCCAGCAGTTTAGCAGGACGCGGGGTCTCTGGAAACACCATATATTTT
D gene: NA
clone size: few
J gene: TRBJ1-3
V gene: TRBV12-3/TRBV12-4

CDR3 protein: CAWTPGRRHNEQFF
CDR3 DNA: TGTGCCTGGACCCCTGGAAGGCGCCACAATGAGCAGTTCTTC
D gene: NA
clone size: many
J gene: TRBJ2-1
V gene: TRBV30

CDR3 protein: CASSSDRSYEQYF
CDR3 DNA: TGTGCCAGCAGCTCGGACAGGTCCTACGAGCAGTACTTC
D gene: TRBD1
clone size: few
J gene: TRBJ2-7
V gene: TRBV11-1

CDR3 protein: CASSLQTGGENEQFF
CDR3 DNA: TGTGCCAGCAGCTTACAAACAGGGGGTGAGAATGAGCAGTTCTTC
D gene: TRBD1
clone size: many
J gene: TRBJ2-1
V gene: TRBV7-3

CDR3 protein: CASSLGRTGGQRNGYTF
CDR3 DNA: TGTGCCAGCAGCTTAGGACGGACAGGGGGCCAACGGAATGGCTACACCTTC
D gene: TRBD1
clone size: NA
J gene: TRBJ1-2
V gene: TRBV7-2

CDR3 protein: CSAFPSYGTDTQYF
CDR3 DNA: TGCAGTGCCTTCCCAAGCTACGGCACAGATACGCAGTATTTT
D gene: NA
clone size: many
J gene: TRBJ2-3
V gene: TRBV20-1

CDR3 protein: CASSEPGTSKAFF
CDR3 DNA: TGTGCCAGCAGCGAACCCGGGACAAGTAAAGCTTTCTTT
D gene: NA
clone size: many
J gene: TRBJ1-1
V gene: TRBV11-2

CDR3 protein: CASSQWGSEAFF
CDR3 DNA: TGTGCCAGCAGCCAATGGGGGAGTGAAGCTTTCTTT
D gene: NA
clone size: many
J gene: TRBJ1-1
V gene: TRBV14

CDR3 protein: CASSSRDFQETQYF
CDR3 DNA: TGTGCCAGCAGCTCCCGGGACTTCCAAGAGACCCAGTACTTC
D gene: NA
clone size: many
J gene: TRBJ2-5
V gene: TRBV7-8

CDR3 protein: CASSLGPTGLRAKNIQYF
CDR3 DNA: TGCGCCAGCAGCTTGGGACCTACAGGGCTGAGAGCCAAAAACATTCAGTACTTC
D gene: NA
clone size: many
J gene: TRBJ2-4
V gene: TRBV5-1

CDR3 protein: CASSQSPGQGVIEQFF
CDR3 DNA: TGCGCCAGCAGCCAAAGTCCGGGACAGGGGGTAATTGAGCAGTTCTTC
D gene: TRBD1
clone size: once
J gene: TRBJ2-1
V gene: TRBV4-3

CDR3 protein: CASSRGHF
CDR3 DNA: TGTGCCAGCAGCAGGGGGCATTTT
D gene: NA
clone size: NA
J gene: TRBJ1-5
V gene: TRBV21-1

CDR3 protein: CSATDTYGYTF
CDR3 DNA: TGCAGTGCCACGGACACTTATGGCTACACCTTC
D gene: NA
clone size: many
J gene: TRBJ1-2
V gene: TRBV20-1

CDR3 protein: CATSDPGLAGGDNEQFF
CDR3 DNA: TGTGCCACCAGTGACCCTGGACTAGCGGGAGGGGACAATGAGCAGTTCTTC
D gene: TRBD2
clone size: many
J gene: TRBJ2-1
V gene: TRBV24-1

CDR3 protein: CATSRQGLADTGELFF
CDR3 DNA: TGTGCCACCAGTCGCCAGGGACTAGCGGACACCGGGGAGCTGTTTTTT
D gene: TRBD2
clone size: few
J gene: TRBJ2-2
V gene: TRBV24-1

CDR3 protein: CASSQGSQSGGVTSTDTQYF
CDR3 DNA: TGTGCCAGCAGCCAAGGCAGTCAAAGCGGGGGGGTGACTAGCACAGATACGCAGTATTTT
D gene: TRBD2
clone size: many
J gene: TRBJ2-3
V gene: TRBV4-2

CDR3 protein: CASSQGSGLGDTQYF
CDR3 DNA: TGTGCCAGCAGCCAAGGGTCGGGTCTCGGAGATACGCAGTATTTT
D gene: NA
clone size: NA
J gene: TRBJ2-3
V gene: TRBV3-1

CDR3 protein: CSATNPGLRVETQYF
CDR3 DNA: TGCAGTGCTACGAATCCGGGACTAAGGGTAGAGACCCAGTACTTC
D gene: TRBD2
clone size: many
J gene: TRBJ2-5
V gene: TRBV20-1

CDR3 protein: CASSLAGVASGSFQYF
CDR3 DNA: TGTGCCAGCAGCTTGGCCGGGGTGGCTAGCGGGAGTTTCCAGTACTTC
D gene: TRBD2
clone size: NA
J gene: TRBJ2-4
V gene: TRBV5-4

CDR3 protein: CASNDRGNQETQYF
CDR3 DNA: TGCGCCAGCAACGACAGGGGGAACCAAGAGACCCAGTACTTC
D gene: TRBD1
clone size: many
J gene: TRBJ2-5
V gene: TRBV5-1

CDR3 protein: CASSPWADQETQYF
CDR3 DNA: TGTGCCAGCAGCCCCTGGGCAGACCAAGAGACCCAGTACTTC
D gene: NA
clone size: many
J gene: TRBJ2-5
V gene: TRBV7-3

CDR3 protein: CASSLWRQNTGELFF
CDR3 DNA: TGTGCCAGCAGTTTATGGAGACAGAACACCGGGGAGCTGTTTTTT
D gene: NA
clone size: NA
J gene: TRBJ2-2
V gene: TRBV27

CDR3 protein: CASSWVNEQFF
CDR3 DNA: TGTGCCAGCTCTTGGGTCAATGAGCAGTTCTTC
D gene: NA
clone size: many
J gene: TRBJ2-1
V gene: TRBV11-3

CDR3 protein: CASSLTAGVDTEAFF
CDR3 DNA: TGTGCCAGCAGTTTAACGGCAGGGGTTGACACTGAAGCTTTCTTT
D gene: NA
clone size: many
J gene: TRBJ1-1
V gene: TRBV27

CDR3 protein: CASSQPGRNYGYTF
CDR3 DNA: TGTGCCAGCAGTCAACCCGGACGGAACTATGGCTACACCTTC
D gene: NA
clone size: NA
J gene: TRBJ1-2
V gene: TRBV7-2

CDR3 protein: CASSGGLAAANTGELFF
CDR3 DNA: TGTGCCAGCAGTGGCGGGCTAGCGGCCGCAAACACCGGGGAGCTGTTTTTT
D gene: TRBD2
clone size: few
J gene: TRBJ2-2
V gene: TRBV2

CDR3 protein: CSALPLAGQETQYF
CDR3 DNA: TGCAGTGCCCTACCACTAGCGGGCCAAGAGACCCAGTACTTC
D gene: TRBD2
clone size: few
J gene: TRBJ2-5
V gene: TRBV20-1

CDR3 protein: CASSSRDSANTEAFF
CDR3 DNA: TGTGCCAGCAGTTCCCGGGACAGCGCGAACACTGAAGCTTTCTTT
D gene: TRBD1
clone size: many
J gene: TRBJ1-1
V gene: TRBV12-3/TRBV12-4

CDR3 protein: CASSQDFGSGIEAFF
CDR3 DNA: TGCGCCAGCAGCCAAGATTTTGGGTCAGGGATTGAAGCTTTCTTT
D gene: NA
clone size: many
J gene: TRBJ1-1
V gene: TRBV4-3

CDR3 protein: CASSFGTGGSSPLHF
CDR3 DNA: TGCGCCAGCAGCTTCGGGACAGGGGGTAGTTCACCCCTCCACTTT
D gene: TRBD1
clone size: medium-sized
J gene: TRBJ1-6
V gene: TRBV4-3

CDR3 protein: CASSSSPGENSPLHF
CDR3 DNA: TGCGCCAGCAGCTCCTCTCCGGGTGAGAATTCACCCCTCCACTTT
D gene: NA
clone size: many
J gene: TRBJ1-6
V gene: TRBV5-1

CDR3 protein: CASRTDRDSQPQHF
CDR3 DNA: TGTGCCAGCAGGACGGACAGGGACAGTCAGCCCCAGCATTTT
D gene: TRBD1
clone size: many
J gene: TRBJ1-5
V gene: TRBV6-6

CDR3 protein: CASSFGSIDTEAFF
CDR3 DNA: TGTGCCAGCAGCTTTGGGTCCATAGACACTGAAGCTTTCTTT
D gene: NA
clone size: many
J gene: TRBJ1-1
V gene: TRBV11-2

CDR3 protein: CASSLGTGGNTEAFF
CDR3 DNA: TGCGCCAGCAGCCTAGGGACAGGGGGCAACACTGAAGCTTTCTTT
D gene: TRBD1
clone size: NA
J gene: TRBJ1-1
V gene: TRBV5-1

CDR3 protein: CASSRRPQGNPSTDTQYF
CDR3 DNA: TGTGCCAGCAGCCGGAGACCGCAGGGGAATCCTAGCACAGATACGCAGTATTTT
D gene: NA
clone size: many
J gene: TRBJ2-3
V gene: TRBV6-2/TRBV6-3

CDR3 protein: CASGGLAGELFF
CDR3 DNA: TGTGCCAGCGGGGGGCTCGCCGGGGAGCTGTTTTTT
D gene: NA
clone size: NA
J gene: TRBJ2-2
V gene: TRBV7-6